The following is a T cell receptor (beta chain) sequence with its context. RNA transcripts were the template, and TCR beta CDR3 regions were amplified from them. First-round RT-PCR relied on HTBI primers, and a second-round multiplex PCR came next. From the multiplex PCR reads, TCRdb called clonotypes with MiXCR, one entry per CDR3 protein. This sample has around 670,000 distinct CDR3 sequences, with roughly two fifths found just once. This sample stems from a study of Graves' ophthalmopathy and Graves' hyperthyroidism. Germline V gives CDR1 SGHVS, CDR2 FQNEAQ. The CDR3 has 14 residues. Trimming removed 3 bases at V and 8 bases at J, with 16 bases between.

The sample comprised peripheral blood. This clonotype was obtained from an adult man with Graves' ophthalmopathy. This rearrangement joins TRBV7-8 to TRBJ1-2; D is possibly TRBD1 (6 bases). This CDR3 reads CASSFSPGAGGYTF. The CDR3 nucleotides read TGTGCCAGCAGCTTCTCCCCGGGGGCGGGGGGCTACACCTTC. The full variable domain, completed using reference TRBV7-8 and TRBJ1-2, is GAGVSQSPRYKVAKRGQDVALRCDPISGHVSLFWYQQALGQGPEFLTYFQNEAQLDKSGLPSDRFFAERPEGSVSTLKIQRTQQEDSAVYLCASSFSPGAGGYTFGSGTRLTVV.